Given below is one T cell receptor (beta chain) in context. The source of the sample is a study of T cell responses to AZD1222 COVID-19 vaccine. Profiling relied on immunoSEQ multiplex PCR, and the TCRdb table lists in-frame clones only, not all of them. Among 150,000 to 200,000 clones, over 85% were seen once, and the ten largest hold around 3.6%. Trimming removed 1 base at V and 0 bases at J, with 16 bases between. The CDR3 is 17 residues long. Germline CDR1 and CDR2: SGDLS and YYNGEE. The rearrangement uses TRBV9 and TRBJ1-1, with no clear D. This sequence was found in an adult who received the MenACWY meningococcal vaccine as a control. The sequences come from peripheral blood, collected 28 days after the second dose of the MenACWY control vaccine. CDR3 in amino acids: CASSVMPGGDLNTEAFF. CDR3 coding DNA: TGTGCCAGCAGCGTAATGCCCGGTGGGGATTTGAACACTGAAGCTTTCTTT.